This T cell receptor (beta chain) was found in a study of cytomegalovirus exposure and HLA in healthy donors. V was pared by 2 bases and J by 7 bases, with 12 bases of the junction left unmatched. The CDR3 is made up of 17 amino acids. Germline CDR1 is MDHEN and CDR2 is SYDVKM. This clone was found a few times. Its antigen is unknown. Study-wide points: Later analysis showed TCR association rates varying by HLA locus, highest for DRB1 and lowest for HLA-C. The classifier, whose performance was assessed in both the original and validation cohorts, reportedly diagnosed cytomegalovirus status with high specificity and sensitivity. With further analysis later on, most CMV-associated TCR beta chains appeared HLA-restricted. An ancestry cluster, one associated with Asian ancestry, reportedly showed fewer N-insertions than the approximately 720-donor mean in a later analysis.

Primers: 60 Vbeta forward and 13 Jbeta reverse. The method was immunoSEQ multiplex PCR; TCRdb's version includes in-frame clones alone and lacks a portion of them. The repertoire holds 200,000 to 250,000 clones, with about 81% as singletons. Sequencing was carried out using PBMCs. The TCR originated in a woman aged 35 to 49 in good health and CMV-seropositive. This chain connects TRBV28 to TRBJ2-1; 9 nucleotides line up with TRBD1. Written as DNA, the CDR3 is TGTGCCAGCAGTTTAGCCCAGGACAGGGGCTTTGGGAATGAGCAGTTCTTC. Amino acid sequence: CASSLAQDRGFGNEQFF.